This entry lists 2 T cell receptor beta chains sequenced from one sample in a study of early T cells in non-severe SARS-CoV-2 infection. In TCRdb, the 5' RACE reads were re-called with MiXCR into one record per CDR3 protein. The table has tens of thousands of distinct CDR3 sequences, about 13% seen once. The sequencing input was whole blood. All receptors derive from an adult who was a healthcare worker with PCR-confirmed SARS-CoV-2 infection or an uninfected control (not recorded which).

The V gene is TRBV7-2, the J gene TRBJ2-1; D remains unclear. V dropped 4 bases and J dropped 15 bases, with 16 bases sitting between them. The CDR3 extends over 12 amino acids. CDR1 and CDR2 from the germline V gene are SGHTA and FQGNSA. DNA for the CDR3: TGTGCCAGCAGCTACCTTTACCCGCGGCCGTTCTTC. Its translation: CASSYLYPRPFF.

DNA for the CDR3: TGTGCCAGCAGTTACTGGGGTGGTCAGCCCCAGCATTTT. This encodes CASSYWGGQPQHF. V is TRBV6-6 and J is TRBJ1-5, with no clear D. The CDR3 has 13 amino acids. V lost 1 base, J lost 6 bases, and 7 bases lay in between. Germline V gene data show CDR1 as MNHNY and CDR2 as SVGAGI (reference sequence).